The 22 T cell receptor beta chains below were found in one sample sequenced in a study of T-cell memory formation after mild COVID-19. TCRdb redid the calling of the 5' RACE reads with MiXCR, one entry per CDR3 protein. The sample comprises around 300,000 distinct CDR3 sequences, roughly 18% of which are singletons, and more than 20% rests with the top ten. Sequenced sample: PBMCs or a T cell subset sorted from them (not recorded which). These receptors all come from a man younger than 35 who had mild COVID-19 (a few samples of this study predate the infection). Cell type and time point are not known.

This clonotype was counted between two and nine times. The gene calls are TRBV28 and TRBJ2-3; D possibly matches TRBD1 or TRBD2 (5 bases each). The germline V gene has CDR1 MDHEN and CDR2 SYDVKM. The CDR3 totals 13 residues. V shed 2 bases and J shed 6 bases, with 9 bases lying between them. The DNA of the CDR3 is TGTGCCAGCAGTTTAGGGGACCCTGATACGCAGTATTTT. As protein: CASSLGDPDTQYF.

The chain couples TRBV6-5 to TRBJ2-1; D may correspond to TRBD1 or TRBD2 (6 bases each). The ends were cut back, 2 bases at V and 6 bases at J, with 8 bases in the middle. The CDR3 extends over 13 amino acids. Germline values: CDR1 MNHEY, CDR2 SVGAGI. Here the CDR3 DNA reads TGTGCCAGCAGTTACGGGGGGCCCAATGAGCAGTTCTTC. Encoded protein: CASSYGGPNEQFF.

This clonotype was counted only a few times. The genes are TRBV7-3 and TRBJ2-4, with TRBD2 as a possible D gene (6 bases). This CDR3 spans 16 amino acids. Germline V gene data show CDR1 as SGHTA and CDR2 as FQGTGA. V was shortened by 2 bases and J by 2 bases, with 13 bases between the two germline ends. The CDR3 DNA sequence: TGTGCCAGCAGCTTAGGCGGGGATCGATCCAAAAACATTCAGTACTTC. Translating gives CASSLGGDRSKNIQYF.

V is TRBV28 and J is TRBJ1-2, with D possibly matching TRBD1 (5 bases). This CDR3 is 14 amino acids long. Trimming removed 6 bases at V and 13 bases at J, with 24 bases between. Germline lookup yields CDR1 MDHEN and CDR2 SYDVKM. DNA of the CDR3: TGTGCCAGCAGCCCCACCACTAGGACAAAGAGGGGCACCTTC. This sequence encodes CASSPTTRTKRGTF.

In this sample, this clonotype turned up a few times. Germline is not matched at one junction end, which may reflect a read error. The rearrangement uses TRBV6-1 and TRBJ2-3; D is possibly TRBD1 (5 bases). Looked up from germline, CDR1 is MNHNS and CDR2 is SASEGT. The length of the CDR3 is 13 residues. The CDR3 is CACSQSGPHTQYF. DNA of the CDR3: TGTGCCTGCAGTCAATCAGGGCCGCATACGCAGTATTTT.

V usage is TRBV5-6 and J usage is TRBJ1-2; D perhaps matches TRBD1 (5 bases). Germline V gene sequence: CDR1 SGHDT, CDR2 YYEEEE. Between the trimmed V and J ends, which lost 0 bases and 3 bases, there was a span of 12 bases. CDR3 length equals 15 residues. This chain's CDR3 is CASSLVQGTHYGYTF. The DNA of the CDR3 is TGTGCCAGCAGCTTGGTCCAGGGAACTCACTATGGCTACACCTTC.

This clonotype was detected a few times. The rearrangement links TRBV11-1 to TRBJ2-5; D may match TRBD1 or TRBD2 (6 bases each). Germline assignment: CDR1 SGHAT and CDR2 FQDESV (reference sequence). With 4 bases removed from V and 4 bases from J, the gap between germline ends came to 22 bases. This CDR3 contains 17 residues. The CDR3 reads CASSSPNGLATGETQYF. CDR3 bases: TGTGCCAGCAGCTCCCCCAACGGTCTAGCGACAGGAGAGACCCAGTACTTC.

V is TRBV20-1 and J is TRBJ2-5, with D possibly matching TRBD2 (6 bases). The CDR3 length is 12 residues. The germline V gene has CDR1 DFQATT and CDR2 SNEGSKA (reference sequence). The germline V and J ends were trimmed by 7 bases and 6 bases, with 15 bases remaining between them. The CDR3 region is CSGAQGGKTQYF. CDR3 coding DNA: TGCAGTGGGGCGCAGGGAGGAAAGACCCAGTACTTC.

This clonotype was found a few times. The chain joins TRBV12-3 or TRBV12-4 to TRBJ2-5; the D gene is possibly TRBD1 (6 bases). The CDR3 covers 13 residues. The ends were cut back, 7 bases at V and 2 bases at J, with 11 bases in the middle. In DNA form, the CDR3 reads TGTGCCAGCAACGGGCAGGGGCAAGAGACCCAGTACTTC. As protein: CASNGQGQETQYF.

V and J are TRBV20-1 and TRBJ1-5; 10 bases align to TRBD1. V was clipped by 6 bases and J by 1 base; unmatched bases: 12. CDR1 is DFQATT, CDR2 SNEGSKA, per germline (reference sequence). The CDR3 is 17 residues long. For the CDR3, the DNA is TGCAGTGCCTCCTGGGGACAGGGGATAGTGAGCAATCAGCCCCAGCATTTT. This sequence encodes CSASWGQGIVSNQPQHF.

This chain links TRBV7-2 with TRBJ2-5; the match to TRBD2 covers 8 bases. Germline V gives CDR1 SGHTA, CDR2 FQGNSA. With 1 base clipped from V and 6 bases from J, the junction kept 4 bases outside the gene matches. CDR3 length: 14 residues. The CDR3 reads CASSLGGLAKTQYF. In DNA, the CDR3 is TGTGCCAGCAGCTTAGGAGGACTAGCAAAGACCCAGTACTTC. The full variable domain, completed using reference TRBV7-2 and TRBJ2-5, is GAGVSQSPSNKVTEKGKDVELRCDPISGHTALYWYRQSLGQGLEFLIYFQGNSAPDKSGLPSDRFSAERTGGSVSTLTIQRTQQEDSAVYLCASSLGGLAKTQYFGPGTRLLVL.

In this sample, this clonotype turned up a few times. Sequence at one end of the junction differs from germline and may be a read error. The chain employs TRBV4-1 and TRBJ2-7, with D perhaps assigned TRBD1 or TRBD2 (5 bases each). CDR3 length: 13 residues. Germline CDR1 MGHRA, CDR2 YSYEKL. CDR3: CASSQERGPLLDF. Here the CDR3 DNA reads TGCGCCAGCAGCCAAGAAAGGGGACCCCTTTTGGACTTC.

The gene calls are TRBV20-1 and TRBJ1-5, with TRBD1 matching over 7 bases. The CDR3 has 14 amino acids. Germline CDR1 is DFQATT and CDR2 is SNEGSKA (reference sequence). The trim removed 5 bases at V and 4 bases at J, leaving 8 bases unmatched. For the CDR3, the DNA is TGCAGTGCTCGACAGGGACGCTCAAATCAGCCCCAGCATTTT. Its protein is CSARQGRSNQPQHF.

The gene calls are TRBV7-8 and TRBJ2-1; D not certain. Trimming shortened V by 5 bases and J by 0 bases, and 17 bases separated the two germline ends. Germline-derived CDR1 and CDR2 are SGHVS and FQNEAQ. CDR3 length: 17 residues. CDR3 DNA sequence: TGTGCCAGCAGCCAACCGGCAAAACAACGCTCCTACAATGAGCAGTTCTTC. Its translation is CASSQPAKQRSYNEQFF.

This chain joins TRBV18 and TRBJ2-5; D is possibly TRBD1 (8 bases). Trimming removed 0 bases at V and 5 bases at J, with 13 bases between. Germline assignment: CDR1 KGHSH and CDR2 LQKENI. This CDR3 contains 15 residues. CDR3 coding DNA: TGTGCCAGCTCACCACCCGGACAGGGAGGGGAGACCCAGTACTTC. Its translation is CASSPPGQGGETQYF.

This clonotype was found a few times. The V call is TRBV9, the J call TRBJ1-1, with D possibly matching TRBD1 (5 bases). This CDR3 has 16 amino acids. CDR1 is SGDLS, CDR2 YYNGEE, per germline. V was trimmed by 3 bases and J by 4 bases, leaving 19 bases between them. CDR3 DNA sequence: TGTGCCAGCAGCGCCCATTCGGGACTGAGGAGCACTGAAGCTTTCTTT. Protein: CASSAHSGLRSTEAFF.

The chain combines TRBV29-1 with TRBJ2-3, with a possible D match to TRBD1 (5 bases). The length of the CDR3 is 11 residues. V lost 8 bases, J lost 4 bases, and 10 bases lay in between. The V gene's germline CDR1 is SQVTM and CDR2 ANQGSEA. Here the CDR3 reads CSQGDPDTQYF. Here the CDR3 DNA reads TGCAGCCAGGGTGACCCAGATACGCAGTATTTT.

The gene calls are TRBV4-3 and TRBJ2-1, with TRBD1 matching over 7 bases. Germline CDR1 LGHNA, CDR2 YSLEER. J gave up 3 bases and V 6 bases, and 8 bases lay outside the gene matches. The CDR3 covers 15 residues. For the CDR3, the DNA is TGCGCCAGCAGTCGAGGGACAGCTCGCTACAATGAGCAGTTCTTC. Translating gives CASSRGTARYNEQFF.

This sequence joins TRBV27 and TRBJ1-1; perhaps TRBD1 as D (5 bases). This CDR3 region has 13 residues. V lost 5 bases to trimming and J lost 7 bases, with 14 bases between them. The germline V gene has CDR1 MNHEY and CDR2 SMNVEV (reference sequence). CDR3 nucleotide sequence: TGTGCCAGCAGTCCCGGACAAACTCTTGAAGCTTTCTTT. It specifies CASSPGQTLEAFF.

This clonotype was counted many times. The chain recombines TRBV4-2 with TRBJ2-1; unclear D gene. The germline CDR1 and CDR2 sequences are LGHNA and YNFKEQ. The CDR3 totals 13 residues. Trimming took off 6 bases at V and 4 bases at J, with 10 bases between the two ends. CDR3 nucleotides: TGTGCCAGCAGACTCGATACATACAATGAGCAGTTCTTC. This sequence encodes CASRLDTYNEQFF.

The chain carries TRBV19 and TRBJ1-1, with D uncertain. The ends were cut back, 3 bases at V and 1 base at J, with 15 bases in the middle. The CDR3 spans 16 residues. The germline gives CDR1 LNHDA, CDR2 SQIVND (reference sequence). As DNA, the CDR3 is TGTGCCAGTAGTATCCCACCGACTCGACGGAACACTGAAGCTTTCTTT. This encodes CASSIPPTRRNTEAFF.

This clonotype was recorded at least ten times. V usage is TRBV12-3 or TRBV12-4 and J usage is TRBJ2-2, with D unresolved. With 5 bases removed from V and 5 bases from J, the gap between germline ends came to 12 bases. The CDR3 consists of 14 residues. The CDR3 region is CASSRSVTTGELFF. CDR3 nucleotide sequence: TGTGCCAGCAGTCGAAGCGTTACGACCGGGGAGCTGTTTTTT.